The entry that follows covers one TCR beta chain sequence. The antigen is undetermined. Here immunoSEQ multiplex PCR was the method, and the copy in TCRdb shows in-frame clones only, minus some. The sample lists 250,000 to 350,000 clones; 60% to 80% were seen once. This specimen comes from a study of cytotoxic CD8 clonotypes in ibrutinib-treated CLL. General study findings and limits: Higher clonality was seen at ibrutinib response and a return toward baseline at progression.

Extraction of around 2 micrograms of genomic DNA from cryopreserved PBMCs supplied material for TCR beta libraries. The CDR3 is made up of 15 amino acids. V dropped 5 bases and J dropped 4 bases, with 14 bases sitting between them. Germline V CDR1 and CDR2: MNHNY, SVGAGI (reference sequence). The clonotype originates from a human donor with chronic lymphocytic leukemia. Sequenced here: PBMCs, sampled at disease progression, from a patient treated with ibrutinib. The rearrangement uses TRBV6-6 and TRBJ1-4; tentatively, D is TRBD1 (6 bases). The CDR3 spells CASSNQGRGNEKLFF. The CDR3 nucleotides are TGTGCCAGCAGTAATCAGGGGCGCGGTAATGAAAAACTGTTTTTT.